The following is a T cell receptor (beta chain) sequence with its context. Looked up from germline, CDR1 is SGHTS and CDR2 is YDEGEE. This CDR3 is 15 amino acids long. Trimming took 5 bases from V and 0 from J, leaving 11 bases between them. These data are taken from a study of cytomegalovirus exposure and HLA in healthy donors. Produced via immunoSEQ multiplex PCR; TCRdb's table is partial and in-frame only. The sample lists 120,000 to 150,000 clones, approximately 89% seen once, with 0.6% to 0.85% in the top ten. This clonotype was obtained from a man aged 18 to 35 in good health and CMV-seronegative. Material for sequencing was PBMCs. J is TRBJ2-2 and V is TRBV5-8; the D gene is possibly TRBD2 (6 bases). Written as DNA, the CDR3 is TGTGCCAGCAGAAACCGGGACTCGAACACCGGGGAGCTGTTTTTT. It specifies CASRNRDSNTGELFF. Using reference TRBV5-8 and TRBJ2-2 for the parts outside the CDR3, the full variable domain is EAGVTQSPTHLIKTRGQQATLRCSPISGHTSVYWYQQALGLGLQFLLWYDEGEERNRGNFPPRFSGRQFPNYSSELNVNALELEDSALYLCASRNRDSNTGELFFGEGSRLTVL.